This T cell receptor (beta chain) came from a study of identical twins. cDNA carried unique molecular identifiers, and a universal primer site was added by template switching. MiXCR, run by TCRdb on the 5' RACE reads, gives a single entry per CDR3 protein. The data hold some 730,000 distinct CDR3 sequences, with 15% to 20% observed a single time. This CDR3 is built from 15 residues. The germline gives CDR1 SGHKS, CDR2 YYEKEE (reference sequence). The junction had 0 bases not matched to a gene; V was cut back by 0 bases and J by 0 bases. The same sample was also used in a study of T cells expressing NK-cell markers.

Sequenced input: PBMCs. The TCR sequence derives from a woman younger than 30 in good health. The chain combines TRBV5-5 with TRBJ2-3; 8 bases fit TRBD2. The CDR3 is CASSLGLASTDTQYF. DNA of the CDR3: TGTGCCAGCAGCTTGGGACTAGCGAGCACAGATACGCAGTATTTT.